The entry below describes one T cell receptor (beta chain). Patients at the Seattle site were enrolled during active infection and followed longitudinally. Per the original data handling: Estimation of nucleated cell counts was performed using reference gene primer amplification. This table comes from immunoSEQ multiplex PCR, and its TCRdb copy is limited to in-frame clones, with some not included. That table is the source of V, J and clone size, and D and trimming were worked out from the DNA. The table has about 410,000 clones, approximately 91% seen once. These data belong to a study of blood T cell repertoires in COVID-19. The sample consisted of peripheral blood. This TCR was sampled from a woman in her forties with COVID-19, enrolled during active disease.

The CDR3 DNA reads as TGTGCCAGCAGGCTTAATCCCGGGTTGTCGACGGATGAGCAGTTCTTC. Protein sequence: CASRLNPGLSTDEQFF. The chain links TRBV5-4 to TRBJ2-1; no firm D call. The V end was cut by 5 bases, the J end by 8 bases, with 23 bases between. The CDR3 consists of 16 residues. Germline-derived CDR1 and CDR2 are SGHNT and YYREEE (reference sequence). Full variable domain (remainder filled in from reference TRBV5-4 and TRBJ2-1): ETGVTQSPTHLIKTRGQQVTLRCSSQSGHNTVSWYQQALGQGPQFIFQYYREEENGRGNFPPRFSGLQFPNYSSELNVNALELDDSALYLCASRLNPGLSTDEQFFGPGTRLTVL.